This T cell receptor beta chain is from a study of blood T cell repertoires in COVID-19. Turning to the study itself: Sources were T cells, B-cell-depleted T cells, or PBMCs; the material itself was cDNA or gDNA.

Original analysis: Reference gene primer amplification in the assay estimated nucleated cell counts. The assay was immunoSEQ multiplex PCR, and TCRdb's table has in-frame clones only and misses some. V and J calls and clone size are those listed in that table; D and trimming were worked out from the DNA. This sample carries approximately 220,000 clones, 80% to 85% of them seen once, and the ten largest clones take about 6.6%. Germline CDR1 and CDR2: SQVTM and ANQGSEA. Trimming left V 1 base short and J 4 bases short, with 18 bases between. The CDR3 contains 16 residues. The chain couples TRBV29-1 to TRBJ2-3, with D possibly being TRBD1 (5 bases). This TCR derives from a woman aged 35 to 49 who had recovered from COVID-19. The specimen was PBMCs or T cells enriched from blood (not recorded which). The CDR3 sequence is CSVEGVAPGLPDTQYF. For the CDR3, the DNA is TGCAGCGTTGAAGGTGTCGCCCCAGGGTTGCCAGATACGCAGTATTTT.